The sequence of this T cell receptor (beta chain) was determined in a study of early T cells in non-severe SARS-CoV-2 infection. This CDR3 comprises 14 residues. Trimming cost V 4 bases and J 3 bases, with 13 bases left between them. CDR1 and CDR2 (germline): LNHDA, SQIVND (reference sequence). This clonotype was observed many times. One entry per CDR3 protein results from TCRdb running MiXCR on the 5' RACE reads. The sample lists approximately 29,000 distinct CDR3 sequences, 5.5% to 7.5% occurring once. This specimen consisted of whole blood, obtained at baseline. The sequence came from an adult who was a healthcare worker with PCR-confirmed SARS-CoV-2 infection or an uninfected control (not recorded which). This chain links TRBV19 with TRBJ2-7, with D uncertain. The CDR3 sequence: CASSSIGPSYEQYF. The CDR3 DNA reads TGTGCCAGTAGTAGCATCGGACCGAGCTACGAGCAGTACTTC.